These 27 T cell receptor beta chains were sequenced from one sample in a study of T-cell reconstitution after alpha-beta-depleted transplantation in children. The library targeted TCRbeta and was prepared with unique molecular identifiers. TCRdb reprocessed the PCR reads with MiXCR, giving one entry per CDR3 protein. The table has 900,000 or so distinct CDR3 sequences, approximately 15% seen once. The specimen was PBMCs, mostly from graft donor cells, collected 360 days after TCRalphabeta/CD19-depleted stem cell transplant. These receptors originate from a male patient under 18 who had a stem cell transplant for acute lymphoblastic leukemia, so the T cells may come from the graft donor.

There are many counts of this clonotype. CDR3 nucleotide sequence: TGTGCCAGCAGAAAGTCCACGGGAAGCACCGGGGAGCTGTTTTTT. The encoded protein is CASRKSTGSTGELFF. The rearrangement links TRBV7-2 to TRBJ2-2, with a tentative D call TRBD2 (5 bases). CDR3 length: 15 residues. Trimming shortened V by 6 bases and J by 4 bases, and 15 bases separated the two germline ends. Germline CDR1 SGHTA, CDR2 FQGNSA. The entire variable domain, with the rest obtained from reference TRBV7-2 and TRBJ2-2, is as follows: GAGVSQSPSNKVTEKGKDVELRCDPISGHTALYWYRQSLGQGLEFLIYFQGNSAPDKSGLPSDRFSAERTGGSVSTLTIQRTQQEDSAVYLCASRKSTGSTGELFFGEGSRLTVL.

The rearrangement links TRBV9 to TRBJ1-3; D unclear. The V gene lost 0 bases and the J gene lost 5 bases, with 12 bases spanning the gap. The V gene's germline CDR1 is SGDLS and CDR2 YYNGEE. CDR3 size: 15 residues. Here the CDR3 reads CASSVDPLGRNTIYF. The CDR3 DNA sequence: TGTGCCAGCAGCGTAGACCCCCTAGGACGAAACACCATATATTTT.

The chain links TRBV7-9 to TRBJ2-1, with 7 bases lining up with TRBD2. V was pared by 6 bases and J by 8 bases, with 7 bases of the junction left unmatched. Per the germline V gene, CDR1 is SEHNR and CDR2 is FQNEAQ (reference sequence). This CDR3 spans 13 amino acids. The CDR3: CASRKTAGHEQFF. CDR3 sequence (DNA): TGTGCCAGCAGAAAGACAGCGGGGCATGAGCAGTTCTTC.

In this sample, this clonotype turned up many times. This chain's CDR3 is CASSLGPIPPYGYTF. The DNA of the CDR3 is TGTGCCAGCAGCCTGGGACCCATACCCCCCTATGGCTACACCTTC. The genes are TRBV5-5 and TRBJ1-2; tentatively, D is TRBD1 (5 bases). V was cut by 4 bases and J by 4 bases, with 17 bases left in between. Germline lookup yields CDR1 SGHKS and CDR2 YYEKEE (reference sequence). The CDR3 has 15 residues.

Comments on this clonotype: Germline is not matched at one junction end, which may reflect a read error. This chain uses TRBV15 with TRBJ2-7; 8 bases fit TRBD1. Germline loops: CDR1 LNHNV, CDR2 YYDKDF (reference sequence). This CDR3 has 12 residues. DNA of the CDR3: TGTGCCACTTCGTGGACAGGGAACGAGCGGTACTTC. This gives the protein CATSWTGNERYF.

This chain links TRBV12-3 or TRBV12-4 with TRBJ1-5; weak D call: TRBD1 (5 bases). The CDR3 totals 16 residues. The ends were cut back, 5 bases at V and 0 bases at J, with 14 bases in the middle. The CDR3 protein is CASSPSRTYSNQPQHF. The CDR3 DNA is TGTGCCAGCAGTCCTTCGCGGACATATAGCAATCAGCCCCAGCATTTT.

In its sample, this clonotype was seen a few times. The genes are TRBV12-3 or TRBV12-4 and TRBJ1-5; 7 bases fit TRBD1. The ends lost 7 bases at V and 2 bases at J; junction bases unmatched: 8. This CDR3 contains 15 residues. CDR3 amino acids: CASISQGGGNQPQHF. As DNA, the CDR3 is TGTGCCAGCATCTCCCAGGGGGGAGGCAATCAGCCCCAGCATTTT.

This clonotype was detected ten times or more. The rearrangement uses TRBV29-1 and TRBJ2-5, with D perhaps TRBD1 (6 bases). The germline V gene encodes CDR1 SQVTM and CDR2 ANQGSEA. This CDR3 is built from 13 residues. Here the CDR3 reads CSSYREYRETQYF. CDR3 in DNA: TGCAGTTCGTACAGGGAGTATCGAGAGACCCAGTACTTC.

J is TRBJ2-7 and V is TRBV20-1; a weak D match, TRBD2 (5 bases). Germline V gene sequence: CDR1 DFQATT, CDR2 SNEGSKA (reference sequence). The CDR3 totals 16 residues. The germline V and J ends were trimmed by 3 bases and 0 bases, with 18 bases remaining between them. The CDR3 coding sequence is TGCAGTGCTAGTTTCCGGCAGTTGGGGAGCTCCTACGAGCAGTACTTC. It specifies CSASFRQLGSSYEQYF.

This clonotype was counted at least ten times. The rearrangement links TRBV12-3 or TRBV12-4 to TRBJ1-1; a possible D gene is TRBD1 (6 bases). There are 14 residues in the CDR3. Trimming left V 6 bases short and J 3 bases short, with 14 bases between. The CDR3 sequence: CASRPGATYTEAFF. In DNA, the CDR3 is TGTGCCAGCAGGCCAGGGGCTACTTACACTGAAGCTTTCTTT.

The chain combines TRBV18 with TRBJ1-2; 10 bases line up with TRBD1. Germline-derived CDR1 and CDR2 are KGHSH and LQKENI. V shed 5 bases and J 2 bases; nucleotides not matched to a gene: 5. The CDR3 covers 15 residues. The CDR3 DNA reads as TGTGCCAGCTCAACCCGGGACAGGGGAAACTATGGCTACACCTTC. Encoded protein: CASSTRDRGNYGYTF.

This clonotype was detected ten times or more. This chain connects TRBV7-3 to TRBJ2-4; D is perhaps TRBD1 or TRBD2 (5 bases each). The CDR3 extends over 14 amino acids. The V gene's germline CDR1 is SGHTA and CDR2 FQGTGA. V gave up 6 bases and J gave up 4 bases, with 13 bases separating them. This CDR3 is CASSPPGPKNIQYF. The CDR3 DNA follows: TGTGCCAGCAGTCCCCCGGGGCCGAAAAACATTCAGTACTTC.

In this sample, this clonotype turned up a few times. This chain uses TRBV9 with TRBJ2-1, with TRBD2 identical over 9 bases. The CDR3 consists of 16 residues. With V trimmed by 5 bases and J by 1 base, 7 bases remained unmatched. Germline loops: CDR1 SGDLS, CDR2 YYNGEE. DNA of the CDR3: TGTGCCAGCAGTGGAGTAGCGGGAGAGTCCTACAATGAGCAGTTCTTC. Translating gives CASSGVAGESYNEQFF.

This clonotype was seen a handful of times. The rearrangement uses TRBV12-3 or TRBV12-4 and TRBJ2-7; 11 nucleotides match TRBD1. The CDR3 is 15 residues long. The V segment lost 6 bases and the J segment 6 bases; nucleotides outside the gene matches: 10. CDR3 sequence reads: CASSLGTGGRREQYF. CDR3 in DNA: TGTGCCAGCAGCCTAGGGACAGGGGGGAGACGCGAGCAGTACTTC.

Many counts were recorded for this clonotype. The chain recombines TRBV12-3 or TRBV12-4 with TRBJ2-5, with TRBD2 matching 10 bases. The CDR3 extends over 16 amino acids. V lost 7 bases, J lost 0 bases, and 8 bases stayed unmatched. This chain's CDR3 is CASTDASGSDQETQYF. DNA for the CDR3: TGTGCCAGCACCGACGCTAGCGGGAGCGACCAAGAGACCCAGTACTTC.

The gene calls are TRBV19 and TRBJ2-2, with unresolved D. V lost 6 bases to trimming and J lost 8 bases, with 10 bases between them. The CDR3 is made up of 12 amino acids. Per germline, CDR1 LNHDA and CDR2 SQIVND (reference sequence). The DNA for the CDR3 is TGTGCCAGTAGGGGCCCGGCGGGGGAGCTGTTTTTT. Translation: CASRGPAGELFF.

This rearrangement joins TRBV5-1 to TRBJ2-3; TRBD1 or TRBD2 may be the D gene (5 bases each). The CDR3 has 15 residues. Trimming stripped 1 base from V and 4 bases from J, with 13 bases between. From germline, CDR1 is SGHRS and CDR2 YFSETQ. The CDR3 DNA follows: TGCGCCAGCAGCTTGACCCCCGGGGCCCCAGATACGCAGTATTTT. Encoded protein: CASSLTPGAPDTQYF.

The chain uses TRBV4-1 and TRBJ2-2; D may be TRBD2 (6 bases). Trimming pared 4 bases from V and 5 bases from J, leaving 14 bases between. The CDR3 is 15 amino acids. From germline, CDR1 is MGHRA and CDR2 YSYEKL. The CDR3 here is CASSLRGGITGELFF. CDR3 sequence (DNA): TGCGCCAGCAGCCTACGGGGCGGGATTACCGGGGAGCTGTTTTTT.

This chain uses TRBV5-1 with TRBJ2-5, with D perhaps matching TRBD1 or TRBD2 (6 bases each). This CDR3 comprises 15 residues. Trimming shortened V by 3 bases and J by 4 bases, and 16 bases separated the two germline ends. Per the germline V gene, CDR1 is SGHRS and CDR2 is YFSETQ. CDR3 amino acids: CASSSYYEGGETQYF. As DNA, the CDR3 is TGCGCCAGCAGCTCATACTACGAGGGGGGAGAGACCCAGTACTTC.

This clonotype was detected only a few times. V gene TRBV27 combines with J gene TRBJ2-7, with TRBD1 matching over 7 bases. V lost 4 bases to trimming and J lost 2 bases; unmatched junction nucleotides: 11. The germline V gene has CDR1 MNHEY and CDR2 SMNVEV (reference sequence). The CDR3 is 16 residues long. CDR3 sequence (DNA): TGTGCCAGCAGTTCGCTCCGGGACAGAGAGCCCTACGAGCAGTACTTC. Its translation is CASSSLRDREPYEQYF.

The chain recombines TRBV12-3 or TRBV12-4 with TRBJ2-5; D is undetermined. The ends were cut back, 4 bases at V and 2 bases at J, with 11 bases in the middle. The CDR3 is made up of 14 amino acids. The CDR3 sequence: CASSSTWRQETQYF. The CDR3 DNA reads TGTGCCAGCAGTTCGACTTGGCGTCAAGAGACCCAGTACTTC.

This clonotype came up once. J is TRBJ2-3 and V is TRBV2; TRBD1 matches 9 bases. The CDR3 is 17 amino acids. CDR1 is SNHLY, CDR2 FYNNEI, per germline. V lost 1 base, J lost 2 bases, and 7 bases stayed unmatched. CDR3: CASSEGTGEVNTDTQYF. CDR3 nucleotides: TGTGCCAGCAGTGAAGGGACAGGGGAGGTCAACACAGATACGCAGTATTTT.

The DNA of the CDR3 is TGCGCCAGCAGCTTGCTCCGGACTAGCGGGCGCCCAACCTACGAGCAGTACTTC. It specifies CASSLLRTSGRPTYEQYF. The chain recombines TRBV5-1 with TRBJ2-7; TRBD2 matches 11 bases. The V and J ends lost 1 base and 2 bases, in that order; junction bases with no gene match: 11. In germline, CDR1 is SGHRS, CDR2 YFSETQ. The CDR3 runs to 18 residues.

The gene calls are TRBV28 and TRBJ2-5; 10 bases align to TRBD2. Germline values: CDR1 MDHEN, CDR2 SYDVKM. Germline trimming cut 2 bases from V and 1 base from J; bases unmatched to any gene: 4. This CDR3 is 16 amino acids long. The CDR3 reads CASSLGLAVLQETQYF. DNA of the CDR3: TGTGCCAGCAGTTTAGGACTAGCGGTTCTCCAAGAGACCCAGTACTTC.

This clonotype was observed a few times. This chain links TRBV19 with TRBJ2-2; D call uncertain. CDR1 and CDR2 (germline): LNHDA, SQIVND (reference sequence). Trimming took off 1 base at V and 7 bases at J, with 7 bases between the two ends. CDR3 length equals 13 residues. CDR3 sequence (DNA): TGTGCCAGTAGTATAGGGAATGGCGGGGAGCTGTTTTTT. This translates into CASSIGNGGELFF.

This clonotype was recorded a few times. V is TRBV4-2 and J is TRBJ2-3, with TRBD2 matching over 8 bases. V lost 1 base and J lost 0; bases outside the gene matches: 0. Germline V gene data show CDR1 as LGHNA and CDR2 as YNFKEQ. This CDR3 is 15 amino acids long. CDR3 sequence (DNA): TGTGCCAGCAGCCAAGCTAGCGGGAGCACAGATACGCAGTATTTT. The encoded protein is CASSQASGSTDTQYF.

This clonotype was counted ten times or more. The rearrangement links TRBV20-1 to TRBJ1-5; D is ambiguous. The CDR3 sequence is 14 residues long. Germline V CDR1 and CDR2: DFQATT, SNEGSKA (reference sequence). Trimming shortened V by 3 bases and J by 7 bases, and 16 bases separated the two germline ends. CDR3 sequence reads: CSASRRVLPQPQHF. The CDR3 DNA reads TGCAGTGCTAGTCGGAGGGTGTTGCCCCAGCCCCAGCATTTT.